These 6 T cell receptor beta chains were sequenced from one sample in a study of OX40 agonist ivuxolimab in advanced cancers. Measured with immunoSEQ multiplex PCR; TCRdb has only the in-frame clones, and not every one. This sample has about 75,000 clones; approximately 86% occur once, and the top ten carry approximately 1.3%. This sample comprised CD4+ or CD8+ T cells sorted from blood, obtained in a trial of the OX40 agonist ivuxolimab. The receptors originated from an adult with an advanced solid tumor such as melanoma, head and neck, liver or kidney cancer.

This chain joins TRBV11-3 and TRBJ2-5; the D is unclear. Trimming pared 4 bases from V and 3 bases from J, leaving 9 bases between. CDR1 and CDR2 from the germline V gene are SGHNT and YENEEA. There are 13 residues in the CDR3. The CDR3 region is CASSSYSEETQYF. The CDR3 DNA follows: TGTGCCAGCAGCTCCTACAGTGAAGAGACCCAGTACTTC.

This sequence joins TRBV11-1 and TRBJ1-1; no clear D. The CDR3 totals 12 residues. CDR1 and CDR2 (germline): SGHAT, FQDESV (reference sequence). V lost 5 bases to trimming and J lost 4 bases, with 8 bases between them. CDR3 amino acids: CASSPTGTEAFF. DNA of the CDR3: TGTGCCAGCAGCCCCACCGGCACTGAAGCTTTCTTT. The whole variable domain, remainder taken from reference TRBV11-1 and TRBJ1-1, is EAEVAQSPRYKITEKSQAVAFWCDPISGHATLYWYRQILGQGPELLVQFQDESVVDDSQLPKDRFSAERLKGVDSTLKIQPAELGDSAMYLCASSPTGTEAFFGQGTRLTVV.

The CDR3 region has the DNA TGTGCCAGCAGTGGGAGACTAGCGGGATCCCATGAGCAGTTCTTC. It encodes CASSGRLAGSHEQFF. This chain uses TRBV2 with TRBJ2-1; 11 nucleotides agree with TRBD2. The CDR3 has 15 residues. CDR1 SNHLY and CDR2 FYNNEI come from the germline V gene. V shed 4 bases and J 8 bases; nucleotides not matched to a gene: 7.

The sample holds a few counts of this clone. The chain uses TRBV30 and TRBJ2-3; D gene ambiguous. This CDR3 comprises 13 residues. V dropped 4 bases and J dropped 8 bases, with 16 bases sitting between them. Germline assignment: CDR1 GTSNPN and CDR2 SVGIG (reference sequence). CDR3 sequence (DNA): TGTGCCTGGAACCCATCAGCTTGGGCTACGCAGTATTTT. Translating it yields CAWNPSAWATQYF. Based on the CDR3 plus reference TRBV30 and TRBJ2-3, the full variable domain is SQTIHQWPATLVQPVGSPLSLECTVEGTSNPNLYWYRQAAGRGLQLLFYSVGIGQISSEVPQNLSASRPQDRQFILSSKKLLLSDSGFYLCAWNPSAWATQYFGPGTRLTVL.

The rearrangement uses TRBV7-3 and TRBJ2-5; no firm D call. This CDR3 comprises 13 residues. CDR1 and CDR2 (germline): SGHTA, FQGTGA. Trimming left V 5 bases short and J 2 bases short, with 9 bases between. CDR3 DNA: TGTGCCAGCAGCGTGGATGGGCAAGAGACCCAGTACTTC. Amino acid sequence: CASSVDGQETQYF.

The rearrangement joins TRBV13 to TRBJ2-1; maybe TRBD2 (5 bases). Germline CDR1 and CDR2: PRHDT and FYEKMQ (reference sequence). CDR3 length equals 16 residues. V lost 0 bases, J lost 2 bases, and 11 bases lay in between. The CDR3 DNA is TGTGCCAGCAGCTTAGGTCCCGGGGTGGCCTACAATGAGCAGTTCTTC. Residues: CASSLGPGVAYNEQFF. The entire variable domain, with the rest obtained from reference TRBV13 and TRBJ2-1, is as follows: AAGVIQSPRHLIKEKRETATLKCYPIPRHDTVYWYQQGPGQDPQFLISFYEKMQSDKGSIPDRFSAQQFSDYHSELNMSSLELGDSALYFCASSLGPGVAYNEQFFGPGTRLTVL.